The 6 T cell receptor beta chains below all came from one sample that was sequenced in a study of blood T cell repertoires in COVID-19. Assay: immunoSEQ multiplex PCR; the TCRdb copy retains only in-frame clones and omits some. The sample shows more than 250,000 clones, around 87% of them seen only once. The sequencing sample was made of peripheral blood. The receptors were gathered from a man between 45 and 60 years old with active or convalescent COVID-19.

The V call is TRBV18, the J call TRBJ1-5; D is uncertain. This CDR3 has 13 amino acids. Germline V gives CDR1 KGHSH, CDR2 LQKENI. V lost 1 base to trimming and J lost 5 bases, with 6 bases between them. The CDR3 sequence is CASSPQSYQPQHF. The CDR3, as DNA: TGTGCCAGCTCACCACAGAGTTATCAGCCCCAGCATTTT.

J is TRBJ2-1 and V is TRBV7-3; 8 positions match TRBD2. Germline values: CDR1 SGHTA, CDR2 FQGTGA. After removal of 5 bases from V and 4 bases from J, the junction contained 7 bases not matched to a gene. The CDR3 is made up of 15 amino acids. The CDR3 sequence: CASSPRTSLYNEQFF. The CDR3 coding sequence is TGTGCCAGCAGCCCTAGGACTAGCCTATACAATGAGCAGTTCTTC. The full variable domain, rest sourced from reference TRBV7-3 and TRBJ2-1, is GAGVSQTPSNKVTEKGKYVELRCDPISGHTALYWYRQSLGQGPEFLIYFQGTGAADDSGLPNDRFFAVRPEGSVSTLKIQRTERGDSAVYLCASSPRTSLYNEQFFGPGTRLTVL.

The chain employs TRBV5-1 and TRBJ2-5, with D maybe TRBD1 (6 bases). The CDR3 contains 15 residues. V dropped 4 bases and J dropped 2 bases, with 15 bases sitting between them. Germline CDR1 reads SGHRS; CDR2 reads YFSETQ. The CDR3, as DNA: TGCGCCAGCAGCCGGACAGCAACATTACAAGAGACCCAGTACTTC. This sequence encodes CASSRTATLQETQYF.

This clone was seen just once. This chain's CDR3 is CASSFGGARYNEQFF. In DNA form, the CDR3 reads TGTGCCAGCAGCTTTGGCGGGGCGCGCTACAATGAGCAGTTCTTC. The gene calls are TRBV7-2 and TRBJ2-1, with a possible D match to TRBD2 (6 bases). V lost 3 bases to trimming and J lost 3 bases, with 12 bases between them. The CDR3 is made up of 15 amino acids. Germline CDR1 reads SGHTA; CDR2 reads FQGNSA.

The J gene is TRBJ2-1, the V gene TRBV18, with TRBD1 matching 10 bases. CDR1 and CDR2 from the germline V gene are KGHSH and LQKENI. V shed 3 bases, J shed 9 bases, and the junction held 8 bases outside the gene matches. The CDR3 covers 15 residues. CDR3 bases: TGTGCCAGCTCACCCCTCGGGACAGGGGCCGGTGAGCAGTTCTTC. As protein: CASSPLGTGAGEQFF.

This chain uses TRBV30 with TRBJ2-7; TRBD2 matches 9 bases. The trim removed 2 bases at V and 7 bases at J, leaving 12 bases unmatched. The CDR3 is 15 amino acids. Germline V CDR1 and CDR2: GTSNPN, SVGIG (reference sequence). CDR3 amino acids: CAWSFLSGGSREQYF. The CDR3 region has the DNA TGTGCCTGGAGTTTCCTTAGCGGGGGCTCAAGGGAGCAGTACTTC.